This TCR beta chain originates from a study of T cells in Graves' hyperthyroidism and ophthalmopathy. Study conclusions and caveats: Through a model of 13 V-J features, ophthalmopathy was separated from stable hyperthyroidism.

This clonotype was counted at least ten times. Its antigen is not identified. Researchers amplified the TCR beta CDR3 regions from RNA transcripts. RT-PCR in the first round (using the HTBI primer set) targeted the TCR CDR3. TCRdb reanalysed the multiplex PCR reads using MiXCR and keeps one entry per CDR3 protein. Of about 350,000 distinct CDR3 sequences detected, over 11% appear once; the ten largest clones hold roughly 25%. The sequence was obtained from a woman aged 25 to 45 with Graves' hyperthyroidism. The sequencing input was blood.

CDR3 sequence reads: CSAASTSGSSYNEQFF. In DNA form, the CDR3 reads TGCAGTGCTGCCTCAACTAGCGGGAGCTCCTACAATGAGCAGTTCTTC. The V and J genes are TRBV20-1 and TRBJ2-1; TRBD2 aligns across 11 bases. This CDR3 has 16 residues. The germline CDR1 and CDR2 sequences are DFQATT and SNEGSKA (reference sequence). Trimming at V came to 5 bases and at J to 0 bases, leaving 6 bases not matched to a gene.